These 8 T cell receptor beta chains share one sample of origin, sequenced in a study of T cells in Graves' hyperthyroidism and ophthalmopathy. Regions amplified from RNA transcripts were the TCR beta CDR3 regions. Using the HTBI primer set, a first-round RT-PCR was run on the TCR CDR3. TCRdb reanalysed the multiplex PCR reads using MiXCR and keeps one entry per CDR3 protein. Of under 350,000 distinct CDR3 sequences listed, around 20% were seen once; the top ten hold around half. The source material was blood. The receptors were gathered from a woman between 50 and 59 years old with Graves' hyperthyroidism.

This clonotype came up a few times. The rearrangement joins TRBV29-1 to TRBJ2-1; 14 bases line up with TRBD2. The CDR3 loop spans 15 amino acids. Germline lookup yields CDR1 SQVTM and CDR2 ANQGSEA. V trimming: 1 base; J trimming: 6 bases; junction bases outside the gene matches: 2. The CDR3 region is CSVEGGLAGGNEQFF. In DNA form, the CDR3 reads TGCAGCGTTGAAGGAGGACTAGCGGGAGGCAATGAGCAGTTCTTC.

This clonotype appeared many times. CDR3 sequence (DNA): TGTGCCAGCAGCCCGCGGCAACTGGCTGAAGCTTTCTTT. This gives the protein CASSPRQLAEAFF. The chain combines TRBV7-2 with TRBJ1-1; no clear D. The germline V gene has CDR1 SGHTA and CDR2 FQGNSA. This CDR3 is 13 amino acids long. Trimming removed 5 bases at V and 6 bases at J, with 13 bases between.

The CDR3 loop is CAISESRSSGANVLTF. CDR3 DNA: TGTGCCATCAGTGAGTCGAGGAGCTCTGGGGCCAACGTCCTGACTTTC. The chain carries TRBV10-3 and TRBJ2-6; D call uncertain. Per the germline V gene, CDR1 is ENHRY and CDR2 is SYGVKD. V shed 0 bases and J shed 0 bases, with 6 bases lying between them. The CDR3 totals 16 residues.

The V call is TRBV28, the J call TRBJ1-5; D is perhaps TRBD1 (6 bases). Germline lookup yields CDR1 MDHEN and CDR2 SYDVKM. The CDR3 loop spans 12 amino acids. V lost 11 bases and J 4 bases, leaving 12 bases between the germline ends. DNA of the CDR3: TGTGCCGGGGGAGGACAGAATCAGCCCCAGCATTTT. It codes for CAGGGQNQPQHF.

This clonotype was observed a few times. The V gene is TRBV6-1, the J gene TRBJ2-6; D not certain. Trimming shortened V by 5 bases and J by 0 bases, and 11 bases separated the two germline ends. In germline, CDR1 is MNHNS, CDR2 SASEGT. The CDR3 runs to 16 residues. For the CDR3, the DNA is TGTGCCAGCAGTACCCCTTGGGACTCTGGGGCCAACGTCCTGACTTTC. Amino acid sequence: CASSTPWDSGANVLTF.

For this clonotype: Since a much larger clone is just one base distant, this may be a read error. V gene TRBV2 combines with J gene TRBJ2-3, with 11 bases identical to TRBD2. The CDR3 extends over 16 amino acids. CDR1 is SNHLY, CDR2 FYNNEI, per germline. CDR3 residues: CASRRGTSGRTDSQYF. The CDR3 DNA reads TGTGCCAGCAGACGTGGGACTAGCGGTCGCACAGATTCGCAGTATTTT.

This clonotype was recorded at least ten times. The J gene is TRBJ1-1, the V gene TRBV3-1; D unclear. V was pared by 1 base and J by 3 bases, with 12 bases between. The CDR3 is 15 amino acids. Germline-derived CDR1 and CDR2 are LGHDT and YNNKEL (reference sequence). The CDR3 region has the DNA TGTGCCAGCAGCCAAGGAATAAGAGGTTACACTGAAGCTTTCTTT. Residues: CASSQGIRGYTEAFF.

This clonotype occurred many times. V is TRBV6-5 and J is TRBJ1-2; possible D gene TRBD1, 6 bases. The germline V gene encodes CDR1 MNHEY and CDR2 SVGAGI. V was pared by 4 bases and J by 2 bases, with 11 bases between. CDR3 length: 14 residues. CDR3 residues: CASSSDRTNYGYTF. CDR3 nucleotides: TGTGCCAGCAGTTCGGACAGAACAAACTATGGCTACACCTTC.